The next 5 T cell receptor beta chains were all read from a single sample in a study of monozygotic twins with inflammatory bowel disease. One entry per CDR3 protein, without DNA, is what TCRdb gives after re-calling the 5' RACE reads. The listing contains approximately 400,000 distinct CDR3 sequences. Sequencing used blood. These receptors all come from a human donor with ulcerative colitis or Crohn's disease, or a healthy co-twin of an affected twin (not recorded which).

The chain joins TRBV5-4 to TRBJ2-1; as DNA is missing, the TRBD2 call by TCRdb cannot be tested. Germline V gene lookup returns CDR1 SGHNT and CDR2 YYREEE (reference sequence). The CDR3 has 15 amino acids. CDR3 region: CASSPAREGHNEQFF. The complete variable domain, with remaining parts taken from reference TRBV5-4 and TRBJ2-1, reads ETGVTQSPTHLIKTRGQQVTLRCSSQSGHNTVSWYQQALGQGPQFIFQYYREEENGRGNFPPRFSGLQFPNYSSELNVNALELDDSALYLCASSPAREGHNEQFFGPGTRLTVL.

V usage is TRBV18 and J usage is TRBJ2-5; TCRdb's assignment of TRBD2 cannot be checked, as there is no DNA. The CDR3 length is 16 residues. Germline V gives CDR1 KGHSH, CDR2 LQKENI. Here the CDR3 reads CASSPIGTSGSRTQYF.

J is TRBJ2-5 and V is TRBV7-3; TCRdb proposes TRBD2, but this gene call is untestable without DNA. Germline lookup yields CDR1 SGHTA and CDR2 FQGTGA. The CDR3 has 13 residues. This CDR3 is CASSRGLAETQYF.

This chain uses TRBV28 with TRBJ1-4. Germline V gives CDR1 MDHEN, CDR2 SYDVKM. This CDR3 has 15 amino acids. This chain's CDR3 is CASSSFGVGNEKLFF. The whole variable domain, remainder taken from reference TRBV28 and TRBJ1-4, is DVKVTQSSRYLVKRTGEKVFLECVQDMDHENMFWYRQDPGLGLRLIYFSYDVKMKEKGDIPEGYSVSREKKERFSLILESASTNQTSMYLCASSSFGVGNEKLFFGSGTQLSVL.

The chain recombines TRBV7-2 with TRBJ1-6; TCRdb reports TRBD1, a call that lacks DNA to check it against. CDR1 is SGHTA, CDR2 FQGNSA, per germline. This CDR3 region has 15 residues. The CDR3 reads CASSRDRSRNSPLHF.